This T cell receptor (beta chain) came from a study of T cell responses to AZD1222 COVID-19 vaccine (dated by TCRdb to 2020 to 2023). General notes on the study: Because spike-specific TCR depth and breadth did not differ between the two schedules, AZD1222 recipients who got a second dose at roughly 4 weeks were pooled with those who got a second dose at roughly 12 weeks. A total of just over 230 trial participants underwent TCR sequencing, of whom 200 to 220 had received two doses of AZD1222 and roughly 26 had received two doses of the MenACWY control vaccine. Trial participants were enrolled by age into 18-55, 56-69 and 70-plus year subgroups, with about 150, 28 and 57 TCR-sequenced participants respectively.

About this clone: Its antigen is unknown. No base-level quality is on record; no much larger clone is a single base apart.

Trimmed from V: 2 bases; trimmed from J: 12 bases; junction bases lacking a gene match: 6. For CDR1 and CDR2, the germline V gene lists SGHTA and FQGTGA. The CDR3 has 13 amino acids, counting the end cysteine and phenylalanine. Just CDR3 DNA is preserved here, 39 bases in frame from base 1. Results and caveats for the whole study, not just this receptor: Participants were mostly white British, with more females than males. The authors suggested clonal diversity may have been underestimated. The whole spike protein was spanned by vaccine-associated CD4 TCRs, and dominant responses were seen in regions 160-218 and 743-854. Conclusions about previously exposed vaccinees are limited because only 6 or 7 AZD1222 recipients were SARS-CoV-2 seropositive at baseline. No day 14 peak-response samples were available, so repertoires were characterized only after the peak T cell response. After two AZD1222 doses, spike-specific TCR breadth and depth were significantly higher than at day 0 and than in MenACWY recipients. In the small 56-69-year group, the increase in depth fell short of significance, most likely because of low power. Epitopes outside the regions mutated in the B.1.351 and B.1.1.7 variants were reportedly recognized by nearly half of the unique spike-specific TCRs.

The CDR3 regions of human TCRbeta chains were subjected to immunosequencing. For the original study's pipeline: TCRs in the repertoires were matched against a reference library of SARS-CoV-2-specific TCRs that had been generated with the MIRA antigen-specificity platform. Breadth meant the fraction of unique TCRs that were SARS-CoV-2-associated, whereas depth meant the fraction of total T cells that were SARS-CoV-2-associated. Using the MIRA data, every spike-specific TCR was mapped to the spike region that the TCR reacted to and assigned to either a CD4 or a CD8 class. Log10-transformed breadth and depth values were compared by one-way ANOVA with Sidak's multiple comparisons tests. TCRdb took over this immuneACCESS table, retaining in-frame rearrangements with V and J assigned. Such tables are incomplete; in checked studies, under half of the missing clones stem from an unresolved V gene, and the remainder is unexplained. V, J and clone size derive from that table, while D and trimming were established from the DNA sequence. A total of about 96,000 clones appear in this sample, roughly 90% of them only once. The top ten constitute roughly 26% of the sample.

The intended sense of this specimen's time point label: baseline before first vaccination. The vaccinee samples were drawn from two UK trials, COV001 and COV002, one of which was a single-blind randomized controlled phase 2/3 trial testing AZD1222 (ChAdOx1 nCoV-19) in healthy adults. Trial participant PBMC samples were collected at day 0 and day 28 after the second dose for TCRbeta chain sequencing. The chain was built from TRBV7-3 and TRBJ2-3, and 9 bases in between align with TRBD2. The sample here was peripheral blood, taken on day 0 of AZD1222 vaccination. The TCR originated in an adult in good health. The CDR3 is CASSLDGGRAQYF. The DNA reads TGTGCCAGCAGCTTAGACGGCGGGAGGGCCCAGTATTTT.